The next 20 T cell receptor beta chains were all read from a single sample in a study of PD-L1 blockade in urothelial cancer. As to time point: pretreatment peripheral blood. TCRdb keeps only in-frame clones here, not all; method: immunoSEQ multiplex PCR. The sample has roughly 49,000 clones, 86% seen once. Sequences were derived from PBMCs, sampled around atezolizumab (anti-PD-L1) treatment. Receptors originate from a man aged 60-69 years with urothelial cancer.

The chain uses TRBV5-1 and TRBJ1-4, with TRBD1 as a possible D gene (6 bases). The CDR3 has 15 amino acids. V lost 0 bases and J 5 bases, leaving 11 bases between the germline ends. CDR1 and CDR2 (germline): SGHRS, YFSETQ. CDR3 in amino acids: CASSLAGGRNEKLFF. CDR3 nucleotides: TGCGCCAGCAGCTTGGCCGGGGGGCGAAATGAAAAACTGTTTTTT.

The chain couples TRBV6-1 to TRBJ2-7; 11 nucleotides agree with TRBD1. CDR3 size: 14 residues. The germline CDR1 and CDR2 sequences are MNHNS and SASEGT. V shed 8 bases and J 7 bases; nucleotides not matched to a gene: 10. As DNA, the CDR3 is TGTGCCAGCTCAACCGGGACAGGGGGTGTGGAGCAGTACTTC. Encoded protein: CASSTGTGGVEQYF.

The V gene is TRBV11-1, the J gene TRBJ2-7; perhaps TRBD2 as D (6 bases). Germline V CDR1 and CDR2: SGHAT, FQDESV (reference sequence). The CDR3 covers 12 residues. With 3 bases removed from V and 12 bases from J, the gap between germline ends came to 15 bases. The CDR3 DNA sequence: TGTGCCAGCAGCTTCTCGTCGGGAGACCCGTACTTC. Its translation is CASSFSSGDPYF.

CDR3: CASSPPGTNNEQFF. The CDR3 nucleotides are TGTGCCAGCAGCCCACCCGGGACAAACAATGAGCAGTTCTTC. The chain recombines TRBV7-2 with TRBJ2-1; a possible D gene is TRBD1 (6 bases). CDR1 is SGHTA, CDR2 FQGNSA, per germline. The V end lost 5 bases, the J end lost 5 bases, and 13 bases lay between the germline ends. The CDR3 runs 14 residues.

The J gene is TRBJ2-7, the V gene TRBV2, with D possibly being TRBD1 (6 bases). CDR1 is SNHLY and CDR2 is FYNNEI in the germline V gene. The CDR3 sequence is 17 residues long. V lost 7 bases and J 0 bases, leaving 22 bases between the germline ends. The CDR3: CASIFDRRPTISYEQYF. DNA of the CDR3: TGTGCCAGCATTTTTGACAGGAGACCAACTATCTCCTACGAGCAGTACTTC.

This clone was recorded a few times. This chain joins TRBV6-6 and TRBJ1-2; the match to TRBD1 covers 7 bases. CDR3 length: 13 residues. J lost 3 bases, V lost 6 bases, and 4 bases had no gene match. Germline lookup yields CDR1 MNHNY and CDR2 SVGAGI (reference sequence). This chain's CDR3 is CASRDGTDYGYTF. The DNA for the CDR3 is TGTGCCAGCAGAGACGGGACAGACTATGGCTACACCTTC.

This chain links TRBV2 with TRBJ1-2; D is ambiguous. Trimming removed 1 base from V and 7 bases from J, with 7 bases in between. The CDR3 runs to 12 residues. Germline CDR1 is SNHLY and CDR2 is FYNNEI. The CDR3 is CASSEGFGGYTF. The DNA for the CDR3 is TGTGCCAGCAGTGAAGGCTTCGGTGGCTACACCTTC.

V and J are TRBV19 and TRBJ1-2; TRBD1 agrees at 8 bases. The CDR3 is made up of 13 amino acids. CDR1 is LNHDA, CDR2 SQIVND, per germline (reference sequence). The V gene end was trimmed by 6 bases and the J gene end by 4 bases; junction bases not matched to a gene: 4. DNA of the CDR3: TGTGCCAGTAGCCCCGGGACAGGCTATGGCTACACCTTC. Translating it yields CASSPGTGYGYTF. The full variable domain, completed using reference TRBV19 and TRBJ1-2, is DGGITQSPKYLFRKEGQNVTLSCEQNLNHDAMYWYRQDPGQGLRLIYYSQIVNDFQKGDIAEGYSVSREKKESFPLTVTSAQKNPTAFYLCASSPGTGYGYTFGSGTRLTVV.

This clone showed up just once. V is TRBV2 and J is TRBJ2-7; 9 bases match TRBD1. This CDR3 comprises 14 residues. After removal of 6 bases from V and 6 bases from J, the junction contained 9 bases not matched to a gene. CDR1 and CDR2 (germline): SNHLY, FYNNEI. CDR3 sequence reads: CASSPRTGAGEQYF. The CDR3 nucleotides read TGTGCCAGCAGCCCTAGGACAGGGGCTGGCGAGCAGTACTTC. The variable domain in full, completed from reference TRBV2 and TRBJ2-7, reads EPEVTQTPSHQVTQMGQEVILRCVPISNHLYFYWYRQILGQKVEFLVSFYNNEISEKSEIFDDQFSVERPDGSNFTLKIRSTKLEDSAMYFCASSPRTGAGEQYFGPGTRLTVT.

As concerns this clone: The junction and the germline gene differ at one end; a read error may be behind it. The chain carries TRBV6-1 and TRBJ1-5; no definite D call. This CDR3 contains 13 residues. CDR1 MNHNS and CDR2 SASEGT come from the germline V gene. The CDR3 reads CASSEGWERAQHF. The CDR3 DNA follows: TGTGCCAGCAGCGAAGGGTGGGAGAGAGCCCAGCATTTT.

The gene calls are TRBV27 and TRBJ1-2; perhaps TRBD1 as D (5 bases). The germline CDR1 and CDR2 sequences are MNHEY and SMNVEV (reference sequence). There are 16 residues in the CDR3. Trimming removed 5 bases at V and 4 bases at J, with 20 bases between. The CDR3 sequence: CASSQWDRRDGYGYTF. CDR3 sequence (DNA): TGTGCCAGCAGTCAATGGGACCGGCGGGATGGCTATGGCTACACCTTC.

The V and J genes are TRBV7-8 and TRBJ1-2, with D possibly being TRBD1 (5 bases). V lost 5 bases to trimming and J lost 8 bases, with 36 bases between them. The CDR3 spans 20 residues. Germline CDR1 and CDR2: SGHVS and FQNEAQ. The CDR3 coding sequence is TGTGCCAGCAGCAGCGGGCCCGAGGGGAGGGGCCGCTCCTTGACTATCGGCTACACCTTC. This translates into CASSSGPEGRGRSLTIGYTF.

The CDR3 reads CASSFRTSGRESQETQYF. The CDR3 nucleotides read TGTGCCAGCAGCTTCAGGACTAGCGGGAGGGAATCCCAAGAGACCCAGTACTTC. The chain is built from TRBV5-6 and TRBJ2-5, with 15 positions matching TRBD2. The germline V gene encodes CDR1 SGHDT and CDR2 YYEEEE. This CDR3 is 18 amino acids long. V shed 2 bases, J shed 1 base, and the junction held 6 bases outside the gene matches.

The J gene is TRBJ2-1, the V gene TRBV5-1, with TRBD1 matching over 9 bases. Germline V lookup: CDR1 SGHRS, CDR2 YFSETQ. With 1 base clipped from V and 5 bases from J, the junction kept 7 bases outside the gene matches. The CDR3 contains 16 residues. CDR3 sequence reads: CASSLSPGQGHNEQFF. DNA for the CDR3: TGCGCCAGCAGCTTGTCGCCGGGACAGGGTCACAATGAGCAGTTCTTC.

V is TRBV10-2 and J is TRBJ2-7; 12 positions agree with TRBD2. CDR1 WSHSY and CDR2 SAAADI come from the germline V gene. V was pared by 10 bases and J by 5 bases, with 12 bases of the junction left unmatched. The CDR3 extends over 15 amino acids. The CDR3 spells CATSGLAGLSDEQYF. CDR3 coding DNA: TGCGCCACCTCAGGACTAGCGGGATTAAGCGACGAGCAGTACTTC.

The rearrangement links TRBV5-1 to TRBJ2-5; D possibly corresponds to TRBD2 (6 bases). With 1 base removed from V and 2 bases from J, the gap between germline ends came to 12 bases. This CDR3 contains 15 residues. Germline CDR1 reads SGHRS; CDR2 reads YFSETQ. The CDR3 loop is CASSLRWGVQETQYF. The CDR3, as DNA: TGCGCCAGCAGCTTGAGGTGGGGGGTACAAGAGACCCAGTACTTC.

The gene calls are TRBV4-2 and TRBJ2-7, with 8 bases fitting TRBD2. In germline, CDR1 is LGHNA, CDR2 YNFKEQ. This CDR3 has 15 residues. V lost 5 bases and J lost 4; bases outside the gene matches: 10. The CDR3 DNA follows: TGTGCCAGCAGCGCTATGAGCGGGAGTACTTACGAGCAGTACTTC. It translates to CASSAMSGSTYEQYF.

The chain combines TRBV23-1 with TRBJ2-7, with 9 bases fitting TRBD1. TRBV23-1 is known as an ORF, though its function is uncertain. The V segment lost 4 bases and the J segment 1 base; nucleotides outside the gene matches: 14. The CDR3 is made up of 18 amino acids. The CDR3 loop is CASSRTGQGPYLSYEQYF. In DNA, the CDR3 is TGCGCCAGCAGTCGGACCGGACAGGGGCCCTATCTTTCCTACGAGCAGTACTTC.

The chain carries TRBV6-6 and TRBJ2-3; D is perhaps TRBD2 (5 bases). Trimming left V 3 bases short and J 5 bases short, with 12 bases between. The V gene's germline CDR1 is MNHNY and CDR2 SVGAGI (reference sequence). The CDR3 has 14 residues. Here the CDR3 DNA reads TGTGCCAGCAGTTATTCACTAGTTCAAGATACGCAGTATTTT. As protein: CASSYSLVQDTQYF.

This clone was seen just once. The chain recombines TRBV6-5 with TRBJ2-1, with 11 nucleotides matching TRBD2. V was pared by 6 bases and J by 9 bases, with 10 bases of the junction left unmatched. The germline CDR1 and CDR2 sequences are MNHEY and SVGAGI. The CDR3 is 15 residues long. DNA for the CDR3: TGTGCCAGCAGCTCGGGACTAGCGGTAAACTTTGAGCAGTTCTTC. It translates to CASSSGLAVNFEQFF.